A single sample is the source of the 32 T cell receptor beta chains below, sequenced in a study of spatial heterogeneity in lung cancer. One entry per CDR3 protein results from TCRdb running MiXCR on the 5' RACE reads. Of more than 30,000 distinct CDR3 sequences listed, 4% to 6% are singletons. Noted time point: sample taken at primary tumor resection. Whole RNA, isolated from tumor, nontumor lung or frozen PBMC, was sequenced without prior sorting. Here the sequenced sample was PBMCs, taken at surgery. These receptor sequences come from a female donor with early-stage non-small cell lung cancer.

This clonotype was picked up many times. This chain uses TRBV29-1 with TRBJ1-1, with 7 bases that match TRBD1. CDR3 size: 15 residues. The germline gives CDR1 SQVTM, CDR2 ANQGSEA. Trimming took 5 bases from V and 0 from J; bases not matched to a gene: 9. The DNA for the CDR3 is TGCAGCGTTTCCCGGGACAGAGACATGAACACTGAAGCTTTCTTT. This encodes CSVSRDRDMNTEAFF.

This clonotype was recorded many times. The chain has TRBV9 and TRBJ2-3; 14 bases are shared with TRBD2. With 0 bases clipped from V and 3 bases from J, the junction kept 9 bases outside the gene matches. Germline loops: CDR1 SGDLS, CDR2 YYNGEE. CDR3 length: 19 amino acids. The CDR3: CASSVEGRGLAGGTDTQYF. As DNA, the CDR3 is TGTGCCAGCAGCGTAGAAGGCCGAGGACTAGCGGGGGGTACAGATACGCAGTATTTT.

Ten or more counts support this clonotype. This chain links TRBV5-4 with TRBJ2-7; the match to TRBD2 covers 10 bases. Germline V gene sequence: CDR1 SGHNT, CDR2 YYREEE (reference sequence). The CDR3 runs to 16 residues. Unmatched junction bases numbered 4, after V lost 0 bases and J lost 1 base. The CDR3 reads CASSLGASGGSYEQYF. The DNA of the CDR3 is TGTGCCAGCAGCTTGGGTGCTAGCGGGGGTTCCTACGAGCAGTACTTC.

This clonotype was counted a few times. The chain joins TRBV7-3 to TRBJ2-3; no firm D call. Trimming pared 1 base from V and 0 bases from J, leaving 8 bases between. The CDR3 is 15 residues long. CDR1 and CDR2 (germline): SGHTA, FQGTGA. In nucleotides, the CDR3 is TGTGCCAGCAGCTTAAGTAGTGGGAGCACAGATACGCAGTATTTT. Encoded protein: CASSLSSGSTDTQYF.

This clonotype was counted ten times or more. The rearrangement joins TRBV6-5 to TRBJ2-3, with D unresolved. The CDR3 is 14 amino acids. The germline CDR1 and CDR2 sequences are MNHEY and SVGAGI. V dropped 0 bases and J dropped 2 bases, with 6 bases sitting between them. CDR3 region: CASSYSGTTDTQYF. CDR3 DNA sequence: TGTGCCAGCAGTTACTCGGGCACCACAGATACGCAGTATTTT.

Many counts were recorded for this clonotype. The gene calls are TRBV6-1 and TRBJ1-2; tentative D call: TRBD1 (5 bases). The CDR3 has 12 residues. Trimming removed 7 bases at V and 2 bases at J, with 8 bases between. Germline V gene data show CDR1 as MNHNS and CDR2 as SASEGT. This CDR3 reads CASKDMNYGYTF. The CDR3 DNA reads as TGTGCCAGCAAGGACATGAACTATGGCTACACCTTC.

With respect to this clonotype: An end of the junction does not agree with germline; a read error may underlie this. The rearrangement links TRBV28 to TRBJ1-2; D may be TRBD1 (6 bases). Germline V gives CDR1 MDHEN, CDR2 SYDVKM. This CDR3 spans 13 amino acids. The DNA of the CDR3 is TGTGTCAGCAGTCACGGGACAAACTATGGCTACACCTTC. This gives the protein CVSSHGTNYGYTF.

This clonotype was counted many times. CDR3 region: CASSPVSWAGKNIQYF. The CDR3 DNA reads TGCGCCAGCAGCCCCGTATCGTGGGCTGGCAAAAACATTCAGTACTTC. This chain uses TRBV4-1 with TRBJ2-4, with D unclear. Trimming stripped 4 bases from V and 3 bases from J, with 16 bases between. Germline V CDR1 and CDR2: MGHRA, YSYEKL. The CDR3 sequence is 16 residues long.

Many counts were recorded for this clonotype. This chain joins TRBV6-5 and TRBJ1-4; D remains ambiguous. Germline-derived CDR1 and CDR2 are MNHEY and SVGAGI. CDR3 length: 14 amino acids. Trimming cost V 2 bases and J 5 bases, with 9 bases left between them. In DNA, the CDR3 is TGTGCCAGCAGTTACCGGGTGGCGAATGAAAAACTGTTTTTT. Translation gives CASSYRVANEKLFF.

At least ten counts were recorded for this clonotype. CDR3 in DNA: TGTGCCAGCAGCCAAGATGGATGGGGGACTAGCGGCTCCTACGAGCAGTACTTC. It translates to CASSQDGWGTSGSYEQYF. This chain links TRBV4-2 with TRBJ2-7, with TRBD2 matching over 11 bases. CDR1 is LGHNA, CDR2 YNFKEQ, per germline. J lost 0 bases, V lost 0 bases, and 7 bases had no gene match. CDR3 length: 18 residues.

The table lists this clonotype with many counts. CDR3 bases: TGTGCCAGCAGCTTAAAGACAGCGGGTCCCTATGGCTACACCTTC. Translated, it gives CASSLKTAGPYGYTF. This chain links TRBV7-2 with TRBJ1-2; weak D call: TRBD1 (5 bases). This CDR3 spans 15 amino acids. V dropped 2 bases and J dropped 4 bases, with 14 bases sitting between them. Per germline, CDR1 SGHTA and CDR2 FQGNSA.

This clonotype was counted between two and nine times. This chain connects TRBV4-2 to TRBJ2-7; a possible D gene is TRBD2 (6 bases). The germline CDR1 and CDR2 sequences are LGHNA and YNFKEQ. The CDR3 loop spans 13 amino acids. The V end lost 0 bases, the J end lost 7 bases, and 10 bases lay between the germline ends. CDR3 sequence (DNA): TGTGCCAGCAGCCAAGAGATCCGGGGGGAGCAGTACTTC. Amino acid sequence: CASSQEIRGEQYF.

This clonotype showed up just a few times. The rearrangement joins TRBV12-3 or TRBV12-4 to TRBJ1-2; D is undetermined. This CDR3 comprises 13 residues. The V end lost 2 bases, the J end lost 8 bases, and 12 bases lay between the germline ends. CDR3 residues: CASSLLNSRGYTF. Written as DNA, the CDR3 is TGTGCCAGCAGTTTATTAAATAGCCGGGGCTACACCTTC.

A few counts support this clonotype. The missing conserved phenylalanine or tryptophan at the end of this CDR3 makes a read error likely. The V gene is TRBV5-4, the J gene TRBJ2-7; the match to TRBD1 covers 11 bases. Germline CDR1 and CDR2: SGHNT and YYREEE (reference sequence). The CDR3 runs 14 residues. J was trimmed by 6 bases and V by 0 bases; bases with no gene match: 2. CDR3 nucleotides: TGTGCCAGCAGCTTGGGGACAGGGGGCGGCGAGCAGTACTCC. Translation gives CASSLGTGGGEQYS.

In its sample, this clonotype was seen many times. The chain links TRBV12-3 or TRBV12-4 to TRBJ1-2; D unclear. There are 14 residues in the CDR3. V dropped 5 bases and J dropped 8 bases, with 18 bases sitting between them. The CDR3 nucleotides are TGTGCCAGCAGTGCCCTCGTAGGGCTTGGCGGCTACACCTTC. Translation gives CASSALVGLGGYTF.

The sample holds many counts of this clonotype. The rearrangement joins TRBV5-1 to TRBJ2-4; 10 bases align to TRBD1. The V gene end was trimmed by 4 bases and the J gene end by 8 bases; junction bases not matched to a gene: 9. Germline CDR1 reads SGHRS; CDR2 reads YFSETQ. This CDR3 is 15 amino acids long. CDR3 sequence: CASSRGTGDIDIQYF. The CDR3 DNA sequence: TGCGCCAGCAGCAGAGGGACAGGGGATATCGACATTCAGTACTTC.

This clonotype was seen repeatedly, ten times or more. The J gene is TRBJ2-1, the V gene TRBV7-2; maybe TRBD2 (6 bases). The CDR3 is 15 residues long. Germline assignment: CDR1 SGHTA and CDR2 FQGNSA. V gave up 2 bases and J gave up 7 bases, with 15 bases separating them. CDR3 in DNA: TGTGCCAGCAGCTTACAACAGGTCGCGGGGAATGAGCAGTTCTTC. Residues: CASSLQQVAGNEQFF.

This clonotype was detected ten times or more. This rearrangement joins TRBV7-3 to TRBJ1-1; TRBD1 is a possible D gene (5 bases). CDR1 SGHTA and CDR2 FQGTGA come from the germline V gene. V dropped 6 bases and J dropped 2 bases, with 10 bases sitting between them. This CDR3 contains 13 residues. The CDR3 DNA reads as TGTGCCAGCAGTTCAGGGTTAAACACTGAAGCTTTCTTT. It encodes CASSSGLNTEAFF. Full variable domain (rest looked up from reference TRBV7-3 and TRBJ1-1): GAGVSQTPSNKVTEKGKYVELRCDPISGHTALYWYRQSLGQGPEFLIYFQGTGAADDSGLPNDRFFAVRPEGSVSTLKIQRTERGDSAVYLCASSSGLNTEAFFGQGTRLTVV.

This clonotype was counted many times. This rearrangement joins TRBV11-2 to TRBJ2-4; D assignment may be TRBD1 or TRBD2 (6 bases each). V lost 7 bases and J lost 6, with 16 bases in between. Germline-derived CDR1 and CDR2 are SGHAT and FQNNGV. The CDR3 spans 14 residues. The CDR3: CASTGWGAGNIQYF. CDR3 sequence (DNA): TGTGCCAGCACCGGGTGGGGGGCCGGAAACATTCAGTACTTC. Full variable domain (missing parts from reference TRBV11-2 and TRBJ2-4): EAGVAQSPRYKIIEKRQSVAFWCNPISGHATLYWYQQILGQGPKLLIQFQNNGVVDDSQLPKDRFSAERLKGVDSTLKIQPAKLEDSAVYLCASTGWGAGNIQYFGAGTRLSVL.

The genes are TRBV30 and TRBJ1-1; TRBD1 is a possible D gene (5 bases). Germline CDR1 reads GTSNPN; CDR2 reads SVGIG (reference sequence). Between the trimmed V and J ends, which lost 4 bases and 2 bases, there was a span of 11 bases. This CDR3 has 13 residues. CDR3 in amino acids: CAWNEGTNTEAFF. CDR3 nucleotide sequence: TGTGCCTGGAACGAGGGGACCAACACTGAAGCTTTCTTT.

This clonotype was picked up many times. This sequence joins TRBV3-1 and TRBJ1-5, with a tentative D call TRBD1 (5 bases). V dropped 4 bases and J dropped 3 bases, with 19 bases sitting between them. From germline, CDR1 is LGHDT and CDR2 YNNKEL (reference sequence). The CDR3 sequence is 17 residues long. For the CDR3, the DNA is TGTGCCAGCAGCCTGTCAGATGGGACGACGCCCAATCAGCCCCAGCATTTT. This sequence encodes CASSLSDGTTPNQPQHF.

This clonotype occurred many times. This chain connects TRBV24-1 to TRBJ1-1; D unclear. CDR1 and CDR2 (germline): KGHDR, SFDVKD. The CDR3 is made up of 15 amino acids. The V end was cut by 0 bases, the J end by 0 bases, with 7 bases between. The CDR3 spells CATSDLPQMNTEAFF. The CDR3 DNA sequence: TGTGCCACCAGTGATTTGCCCCAGATGAACACTGAAGCTTTCTTT.

The gene calls are TRBV18 and TRBJ1-6; D is unresolved. Looked up from germline, CDR1 is KGHSH and CDR2 is LQKENI. V gave up 1 base and J gave up 5 bases, with 3 bases separating them. The CDR3 sequence is 13 residues long. In nucleotides, the CDR3 is TGTGCCAGCTCACCACGGGATAATTCACCCCTCCACTTT. Protein: CASSPRDNSPLHF.

This clonotype was observed a handful of times. The chain combines TRBV5-4 with TRBJ1-1; tentative D call: TRBD1 (5 bases). In germline, CDR1 is SGHNT, CDR2 YYREEE (reference sequence). V was cut by 2 bases and J by 5 bases, with 13 bases left in between. This CDR3 spans 14 amino acids. The CDR3 reads CASSFEGRQTEAFF. Written as DNA, the CDR3 is TGTGCCAGCAGCTTTGAGGGGCGCCAAACTGAAGCTTTCTTT.

The chain joins TRBV5-1 to TRBJ2-3, with D unresolved. The V and J ends lost 7 bases and 3 bases respectively, with 12 bases between them. The germline V gene encodes CDR1 SGHRS and CDR2 YFSETQ. The CDR3 runs 13 residues. The CDR3 DNA reads TGCGCCAGCCGCCAAGGAATGACAGATACGCAGTATTTT. This sequence encodes CASRQGMTDTQYF.

This clonotype was counted many times. The chain joins TRBV7-9 to TRBJ1-3, with D possibly TRBD1 on 6 matching bases. The CDR3 has 14 residues. V lost 6 bases and J 4 bases, leaving 13 bases between the germline ends. Germline V lookup: CDR1 SEHNR, CDR2 FQNEAQ (reference sequence). The CDR3 coding sequence is TGTGCCAGCAGTCTCAGGGGCGTAGGAAACACCATATATTTT. It is translated as CASSLRGVGNTIYF.

There are a few counts of this clonotype. This chain uses TRBV3-1 with TRBJ2-3; 7 bases align to TRBD2. This CDR3 is built from 15 residues. CDR1 is LGHDT and CDR2 is YNNKEL in the germline V gene (reference sequence). V was clipped by 5 bases and J by 3 bases; unmatched bases: 8. For the CDR3, the DNA is TGTGCCAGCAGCGCAGGGCTAGCGGCTACAGATACGCAGTATTTT. The encoded protein is CASSAGLAATDTQYF.

There are many counts of this clonotype. The chain has TRBV7-9 and TRBJ1-1, with D maybe TRBD1 (6 bases). This CDR3 spans 15 amino acids. CDR1 and CDR2 (germline): SEHNR, FQNEAQ (reference sequence). V was trimmed by 1 base and J by 5 bases, leaving 14 bases between them. CDR3 in DNA: TGTGCCAGCAGCTTAGAAGTAGGGGGTCGGACTGAAGCTTTCTTT. Protein product: CASSLEVGGRTEAFF.

V and J are TRBV6-1 and TRBJ2-3; perhaps TRBD1 as D (6 bases). CDR3 size: 16 residues. Germline CDR1 reads MNHNS; CDR2 reads SASEGT. With 4 bases removed from V and 0 bases from J, the gap between germline ends came to 14 bases. DNA for the CDR3: TGTGCCAGCAGTGGGGGGACAAACCCTAGCACAGATACGCAGTATTTT. This translates into CASSGGTNPSTDTQYF.

This clonotype was counted ten times or more. V usage is TRBV20-1 and J usage is TRBJ1-2; the D is unclear. The length of the CDR3 is 11 residues. The germline V gene has CDR1 DFQATT and CDR2 SNEGSKA (reference sequence). V was clipped by 6 bases and J by 7 bases, with 12 bases between them. CDR3 region: CSAAPPGGYTF. The CDR3 DNA is TGCAGTGCCGCGCCCCCTGGTGGCTACACCTTC.

This clonotype was counted ten times or more. The chain is built from TRBV10-3 and TRBJ2-3; D might be TRBD2 (6 bases). Looked up from germline, CDR1 is ENHRY and CDR2 is SYGVKD. With 5 bases removed from V and 5 bases from J, the gap between germline ends came to 8 bases. The CDR3 contains 12 residues. The CDR3 sequence: CAISWRGDTQYF. The CDR3 DNA is TGTGCCATCAGTTGGAGGGGAGATACGCAGTATTTT.

The V gene is TRBV20-1, the J gene TRBJ1-4; D uncertain. Germline values: CDR1 DFQATT, CDR2 SNEGSKA (reference sequence). The V end was cut by 4 bases, the J end by 7 bases, with 16 bases between. The CDR3 contains 14 residues. The CDR3 DNA sequence: TGCAGTGCTACCCCCCGGGCGTTTCCTGAAAAACTGTTTTTT. As protein: CSATPRAFPEKLFF.